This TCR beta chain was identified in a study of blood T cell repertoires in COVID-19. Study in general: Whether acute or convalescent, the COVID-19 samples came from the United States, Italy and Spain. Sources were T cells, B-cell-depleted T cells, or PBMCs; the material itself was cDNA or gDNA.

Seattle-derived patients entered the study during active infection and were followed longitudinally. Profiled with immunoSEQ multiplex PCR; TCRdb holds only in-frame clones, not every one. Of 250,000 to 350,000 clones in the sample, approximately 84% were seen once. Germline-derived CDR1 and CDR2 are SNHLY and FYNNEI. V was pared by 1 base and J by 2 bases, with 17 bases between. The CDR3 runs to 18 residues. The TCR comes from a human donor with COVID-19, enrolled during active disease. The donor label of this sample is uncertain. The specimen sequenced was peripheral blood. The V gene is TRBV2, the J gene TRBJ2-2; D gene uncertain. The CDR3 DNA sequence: TGTGCCAGCAGTGAAGGACACATTGATGCGATAAACACCGGGGAGCTGTTTTTT. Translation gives CASSEGHIDAINTGELFF.